The clone carrying this TCR beta chain was counted a single time. Assay used: immunoSEQ multiplex PCR; TCRdb lists only in-frame clones, some missing. This repertoire shows fewer than 90,000 clones, 70% to 90% found once; its top ten account for 3% to 3.5%. This CDR3 spans 14 amino acids. CDR1 is LNHNV, CDR2 YYDKDF, per germline (reference sequence). V was cut by 1 base and J by 2 bases, with 9 bases left in between. The data were taken from a study of neoadjuvant anti-PD-1 for oral cavity cancer. Specified time point: after neoadjuvant nivolumab, at surgical resection. The chain joins TRBV15 to TRBJ2-7, with D possibly TRBD1 on 6 matching bases. The sequence was obtained from a person between 40 and 85 years old with oral cavity squamous cell carcinoma. The sample consisted of PBMCs, taken after nivolumab (anti-PD-1) treatment. As DNA, the CDR3 is TGTGCCACCAGCAGAGTACAGGGACCCTACGAGCAGTACTTC. Protein sequence: CATSRVQGPYEQYF.